The 8 T cell receptor beta chains below were found in one sample sequenced in a study of control samples from healthy donors and cancer patients. The protocol was immunoSEQ multiplex PCR, while the TCRdb copy is restricted to in-frame clones and leaves out a portion. The sample contains some 150,000 clones, roughly 94% of which appear only once. Sequencing used blood. The source of these receptors is a man aged 35 to 55 in good health.

V usage is TRBV7-3 and J usage is TRBJ2-7, with a weak D call TRBD1 (6 bases). The germline V and J ends were trimmed by 5 bases and 1 base, with 12 bases remaining between them. This CDR3 is 14 amino acids long. Germline CDR1 and CDR2: SGHTA and FQGTGA. The CDR3 is CASSLQDSSYEQYF. Written as DNA, the CDR3 is TGTGCCAGCAGCCTGCAGGACAGTTCCTACGAGCAGTACTTC.

Written as DNA, the CDR3 is TGTGCCACCAGCAGAGATGGTTGGAAGGGGGCTGATGGCTACACCTTC. Amino acid sequence: CATSRDGWKGADGYTF. The V call is TRBV15, the J call TRBJ1-2; 7 positions agree with TRBD1. This CDR3 has 16 amino acids. Losses at the gene ends were 0 bases for V and 6 bases for J; bases not matched to a gene: 10. From germline, CDR1 is LNHNV and CDR2 YYDKDF (reference sequence).

The V call is TRBV9, the J call TRBJ2-5; D ambiguous. This CDR3 region has 15 residues. V was trimmed by 2 bases and J by 0 bases, leaving 11 bases between them. CDR1 SGDLS and CDR2 YYNGEE come from the germline V gene. CDR3 loop: CASSVGESYQETQYF. CDR3 DNA: TGTGCCAGCAGCGTGGGCGAGTCTTACCAAGAGACCCAGTACTTC.

This chain connects TRBV6-2 or TRBV6-3 to TRBJ1-5, with a weak D call TRBD1 (5 bases). The ends were cut back, 4 bases at V and 5 bases at J, with 15 bases in the middle. Germline CDR1 is MNHEY and CDR2 is SVGEGT. This CDR3 is built from 15 residues. The chain's CDR3 is CASSSGTEEYQPQHF. The CDR3 DNA reads TGTGCCAGCAGTTCCGGGACGGAGGAATATCAGCCCCAGCATTTT.

In its sample, this clone was seen a few times. The chain is built from TRBV6-5 and TRBJ1-4; D remains unclear. V was trimmed by 6 bases and J by 4 bases, leaving 15 bases between them. Germline loops: CDR1 MNHEY, CDR2 SVGAGI. The length of the CDR3 is 15 residues. The CDR3 DNA follows: TGTGCCAGCAGGAGACGACGGCCCTTTAATGAAAAACTGTTTTTT. Protein product: CASRRRRPFNEKLFF.

This chain connects TRBV3-1 (or the pseudogene TRBV3-2) to TRBJ2-7; D could derive from TRBD1 or TRBD2 (5 bases each). The germline V gene encodes CDR1 LGHDT and CDR2 YNNKEL (reference sequence). The CDR3 runs to 15 residues. V was pared by 4 bases and J by 1 base, with 14 bases between. The CDR3 sequence: CASSPEMGTSYEQYF. The CDR3 DNA reads TGTGCCAGCAGCCCAGAAATGGGGACGTCCTACGAGCAGTACTTC.

The V and J genes are TRBV9 and TRBJ1-2; TRBD1 is a possible D gene (5 bases). Germline V lookup: CDR1 SGDLS, CDR2 YYNGEE. The CDR3 spans 15 residues. Trimming removed 3 bases from V and 0 bases from J, with 12 bases in between. The CDR3 DNA sequence: TGTGCCAGCAGCGGTGGGACGGTGACTAACTATGGCTACACCTTC. This codes for CASSGGTVTNYGYTF.

The V call is TRBV6-2 or TRBV6-3, the J call TRBJ2-7; D is tentatively TRBD1 or TRBD2 (6 bases each). The CDR3 spans 14 residues. The germline V and J ends were trimmed by 6 bases and 2 bases, with 14 bases remaining between them. Germline-derived CDR1 and CDR2 are MNHEY and SVGEGT. The CDR3 sequence is CASSRAGGAYEQYF. In DNA form, the CDR3 reads TGTGCCAGCAGCCGCGCCGGGGGCGCCTACGAGCAGTACTTC.